This TCR beta chain comes out of a study of metastatic and nonmetastatic thyroid tumors. The overall study: Repertoire data that came from the blood and tumor or nodule tissue of malignant and benign thyroid patients were compared.

This clone was seen repeatedly, ten times or more. The antigen is unknown. Each patient went into thyroid surgery without having received any treatment. V dropped 3 bases and J dropped 5; count of bases not matched to a gene: 7. Per germline, CDR1 DFQATT and CDR2 SNEGSKA (reference sequence). This CDR3 is 14 amino acids long. Study observations and caveats: Versus benign nodules, malignant thyroid tumors reportedly had significantly higher TCR beta diversity, in blood and tumor.

Per the authors' pipeline: It was from CDR3 differences across clinicopathological groups that a distant-metastasis classifier for papillary thyroid cancer was built. TCRdb re-called the PCR reads via MiXCR. The V and J calls, along with clone size, are taken from TCRdb and not from the paper's own processing. This repertoire shows 30,000 to 35,000 clones, 25% to 35% found once; its top ten account for 6.5% to 9%. This chain uses TRBV20-1 with TRBJ2-7; 10 positions agree with TRBD2. This receptor was identified in a female donor with papillary thyroid cancer or a benign thyroid nodule (not recorded which). Some clones in this sample may be carry-over from other donors' samples. Source material: blood. CDR3 residues: CSARVAGGQNEQYF. In DNA, the CDR3 is TGCAGTGCTAGGGTAGCGGGGGGCCAAAACGAGCAGTACTTC.